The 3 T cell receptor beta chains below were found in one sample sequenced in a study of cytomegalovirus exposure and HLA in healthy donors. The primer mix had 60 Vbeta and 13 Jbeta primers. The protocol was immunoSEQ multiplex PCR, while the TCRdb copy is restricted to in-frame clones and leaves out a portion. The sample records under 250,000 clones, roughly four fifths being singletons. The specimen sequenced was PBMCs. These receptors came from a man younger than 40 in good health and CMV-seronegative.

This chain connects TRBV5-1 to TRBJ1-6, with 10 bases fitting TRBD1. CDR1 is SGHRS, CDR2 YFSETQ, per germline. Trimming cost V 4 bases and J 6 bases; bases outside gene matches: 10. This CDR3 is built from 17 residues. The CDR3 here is CASSTADRGVVNSPLHF. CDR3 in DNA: TGCGCCAGCAGCACAGCGGACAGGGGGGTTGTTAATTCACCCCTCCACTTT.

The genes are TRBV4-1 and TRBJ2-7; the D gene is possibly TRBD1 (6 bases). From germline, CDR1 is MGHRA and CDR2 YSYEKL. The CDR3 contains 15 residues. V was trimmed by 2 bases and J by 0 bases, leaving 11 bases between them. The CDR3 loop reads CASSQNTGSSYEQYF. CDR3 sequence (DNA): TGCGCCAGCAGCCAAAATACAGGGAGCTCCTACGAGCAGTACTTC.

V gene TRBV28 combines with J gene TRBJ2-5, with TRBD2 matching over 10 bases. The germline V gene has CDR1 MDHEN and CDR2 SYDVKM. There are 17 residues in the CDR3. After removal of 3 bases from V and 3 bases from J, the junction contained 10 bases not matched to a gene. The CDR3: CASSFIRAGGAKETQYF. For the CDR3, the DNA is TGTGCCAGCAGTTTTATCAGAGCGGGAGGGGCTAAAGAGACCCAGTACTTC.